A selection of T cell receptor beta chains follows, all from one sample in a study of T cell responses to AZD1222 COVID-19 vaccine. Here immunoSEQ multiplex PCR was the method, and the copy in TCRdb shows in-frame clones only, minus some. The table shows about 140,000 clones, with around 92% occurring only once. This specimen consisted of peripheral blood, obtained 28 days after the second AZD1222 dose. The receptors stem from an adult who received the AZD1222 COVID-19 vaccine. Each CDR3 is given with its conserved first and last residue. A D gene is named only where the DNA matches it firmly. The listing skips clone size in some rows; elsewhere it reads once, few, many or a size class.

D: .; length: 12; J: TRBJ1-5; size: .; V: TRBV29-1; CDR3: CSVKTRGQPQHF; DNA: TGCAGCGTAAAAACACGGGGTCAGCCCCAGCATTTT
D: .; length: 14; J: TRBJ1-1; size: .; V: TRBV2; CDR3: CASGPSAWYTEAFF; DNA: TGTGCCAGCGGGCCGAGTGCGTGGTACACTGAAGCTTTCTTT
D: TRBD2; length: 15; J: TRBJ2-1; size: .; V: TRBV6-2/TRBV6-3; CDR3: CASSQLAGVFNEQFF; DNA: TGTGCCAGCAGTCAACTAGCGGGAGTTTTCAATGAGCAGTTCTTC
D: .; length: 16; J: TRBJ2-7; size: .; V: TRBV6-5; CDR3: CASSYKASAGGYEQYF; DNA: TGTGCCAGCAGTTACAAGGCTAGCGCGGGTGGGTACGAGCAGTACTTC
D: .; length: 14; J: TRBJ1-5; size: .; V: TRBV19; CDR3: CASSIVGGNQPQHF; DNA: TGTGCCAGTAGTATAGTGGGGGGAAATCAGCCCCAGCATTTT
D: .; length: 12; J: TRBJ2-1; size: .; V: TRBV5-1; CDR3: CASSLASNEQFF; DNA: TGCGCCAGCAGCTTGGCAAGCAATGAGCAGTTCTTC
D: .; length: 15; J: TRBJ1-3; size: .; V: TRBV15; CDR3: CATSRAGRSGNTIYF; DNA: TGTGCCACCAGCAGGGCAGGCCGCTCTGGAAACACCATATATTTT
D: TRBD1; length: 15; J: TRBJ2-2; size: .; V: TRBV7-2; CDR3: CASSLAGTGTGELFF; DNA: TGTGCCAGCAGCCTAGCCGGGACAGGGACCGGGGAGCTGTTTTTT
D: TRBD2; length: 15; J: TRBJ2-1; size: .; V: TRBV5-1; CDR3: CASSLSSGSYNEQFF; DNA: TGCGCCAGCAGCTTGTCTAGCGGCTCCTACAATGAGCAGTTCTTC
D: TRBD2; length: 15; J: TRBJ2-1; size: .; V: TRBV6-6; CDR3: CASNLAGEGYNEQFF; DNA: TGTGCCAGCAACCTAGCGGGAGAGGGATACAATGAGCAGTTCTTC
D: .; length: 11; J: TRBJ2-5; size: once; V: TRBV3-1/TRBV3-2; CDR3: CASGRGETQYF; DNA: TGTGCCAGCGGCAGGGGAGAGACCCAGTACTTC
D: TRBD1; length: 15; J: TRBJ1-1; size: .; V: TRBV30; CDR3: CAWKVLGTGNTEAFF; DNA: TGTGCCTGGAAAGTATTAGGGACAGGGAACACTGAAGCTTTCTTT
D: .; length: 14; J: TRBJ2-7; size: .; V: TRBV5-4; CDR3: CASSLWEIPYEQYF; DNA: TGTGCCAGCAGCTTGTGGGAGATTCCTTACGAGCAGTACTTC
D: TRBD1; length: 13; J: TRBJ1-1; size: .; V: TRBV23-1; CDR3: CASRQGAFTEAFF; DNA: TGCGCCAGCAGACAGGGGGCTTTCACTGAAGCTTTCTTT
D: TRBD1; length: 17; J: TRBJ1-2; size: once; V: TRBV19; CDR3: CASSPLRTGEGYYGYTF; DNA: TGTGCCAGTAGTCCCCTCCGGACAGGCGAGGGCTACTATGGCTACACCTTC
D: .; length: 15; J: TRBJ1-1; size: .; V: TRBV28; CDR3: CASSLGSAANTEAFF; DNA: TGTGCCAGCAGTTTAGGGTCGGCCGCGAACACTGAAGCTTTCTTT
D: TRBD1; length: 15; J: TRBJ1-5; size: .; V: TRBV2; CDR3: CASSLYRGPGQPQHF; DNA: TGTGCCAGCAGTTTATACAGGGGTCCGGGTCAGCCCCAGCATTTT
D: TRBD1; length: 15; J: TRBJ1-1; size: .; V: TRBV14; CDR3: CASSPQQGKGTEAFF; DNA: TGTGCCAGCAGCCCACAACAGGGGAAGGGCACTGAAGCTTTCTTT
D: TRBD1; length: 15; J: TRBJ1-1; size: .; V: TRBV28; CDR3: CASSPIDRGYTEAFF; DNA: TGTGCCAGCAGTCCGATCGACAGGGGGTACACTGAAGCTTTCTTT
D: .; length: 12; J: TRBJ2-6; size: .; V: TRBV30; CDR3: CAWNSGANVLTF; DNA: TGTGCCTGGAACTCTGGGGCCAACGTCCTGACTTTC
D: .; length: 18; J: TRBJ1-6; size: .; V: TRBV18; CDR3: CASSFANSIQGGGSPLHF; DNA: TGTGCCAGCTCATTCGCCAACAGTATACAGGGCGGTGGTTCACCCCTCCACTTT
D: TRBD1; length: 16; J: TRBJ1-1; size: .; V: TRBV18; CDR3: CASSPGQGGGNTEAFF; DNA: TGTGCCAGCTCACCGGGACAGGGAGGGGGAAACACTGAAGCTTTCTTT
D: .; length: 15; J: TRBJ2-2; size: .; V: TRBV6-5; CDR3: CASSLQGRDTGELFF; DNA: TGTGCCAGCAGCTTACAGGGTCGGGACACCGGGGAGCTGTTTTTT
D: .; length: 14; J: TRBJ1-5; size: .; V: TRBV19; CDR3: CASKIEGLGQPQHF; DNA: TGTGCCAGTAAAATTGAGGGTTTGGGTCAGCCCCAGCATTTT
D: .; length: 14; J: TRBJ1-4; size: few; V: TRBV28; CDR3: CASSLGGDREKLFF; DNA: TGTGCCAGCAGTTTAGGAGGGGATCGGGAAAAACTGTTTTTT
D: TRBD1; length: 17; J: TRBJ2-2; size: .; V: TRBV6-1; CDR3: CASSAFPGQANTGELFF; DNA: TGTGCCAGCAGTGCATTCCCGGGACAGGCGAACACCGGGGAGCTGTTTTTT
D: .; length: 14; J: TRBJ2-1; size: .; V: TRBV6-5; CDR3: CASTRAQTRNEQFF; DNA: TGTGCCAGCACTCGGGCGCAGACCCGCAATGAGCAGTTCTTC
D: .; length: 12; J: TRBJ2-2; size: .; V: TRBV11-1; CDR3: CASSLDRRELFF; DNA: TGTGCCAGCAGCTTAGATCGGCGGGAGCTGTTTTTT
D: .; length: 13; J: TRBJ2-1; size: .; V: TRBV6-4; CDR3: CASSEGSYNEQFF; DNA: TGTGCCAGCAGTGAGGGATCCTACAATGAGCAGTTCTTC
D: TRBD2; length: 14; J: TRBJ2-2; size: .; V: TRBV28; CDR3: CASSLSGTVGELFF; DNA: TGTGCCAGCAGTTTGAGCGGGACGGTCGGGGAGCTGTTTTTT
D: TRBD1; length: 13; J: TRBJ1-1; size: .; V: TRBV12-3/TRBV12-4; CDR3: CASRQGAQGEAFF; DNA: TGTGCCAGCAGACAGGGGGCGCAAGGTGAAGCTTTCTTT
D: TRBD1; length: 16; J: TRBJ2-2; size: few; V: TRBV5-1; CDR3: CASSLAGRGKAGELFF; DNA: TGCGCCAGCAGCTTGGCTGGCAGGGGGAAGGCCGGGGAGCTGTTTTTT
D: .; length: 16; J: TRBJ2-7; size: .; V: TRBV7-8; CDR3: CASSLGGTLAPYEQYF; DNA: TGTGCCAGCAGCTTGGGCGGGACGTTGGCACCCTACGAGCAGTACTTC
D: .; length: 15; J: TRBJ1-5; size: .; V: TRBV18; CDR3: CASSPSNRGNQPQHF; DNA: TGTGCCAGCTCACCTTCCAATCGGGGCAATCAGCCCCAGCATTTT
D: TRBD1; length: 14; J: TRBJ1-2; size: .; V: TRBV5-6; CDR3: CASSYGTGSFGYTF; DNA: TGTGCCAGCAGCTACGGGACAGGTTCTTTTGGCTACACCTTC
D: TRBD1; length: 16; J: TRBJ1-6; size: .; V: TRBV4-3; CDR3: CASSLLPGQNYSPLHF; DNA: TGCGCCAGCAGCCTCTTACCGGGACAGAATTACTCACCCCTCCACTTT
D: .; length: 13; J: TRBJ1-5; size: .; V: TRBV2; CDR3: CASTRDSNQPQHF; DNA: TGTGCCAGCACTCGGGACAGCAATCAGCCCCAGCATTTT
D: .; length: 13; J: TRBJ1-1; size: .; V: TRBV5-1; CDR3: CASSLTEYTEAFF; DNA: TGCGCCAGCTCCCTAACGGAGTACACTGAAGCTTTCTTT
D: .; length: 17; J: TRBJ1-2; size: .; V: TRBV21-1; CDR3: CASSQRTCTSRNYGYTF; DNA: TGTGCCAGCAGCCAGAGGACGTGCACGTCTCGTAACTATGGCTACACCTTC
D: .; length: 13; J: TRBJ1-5; size: .; V: TRBV28; CDR3: CASSLGWGQPQHF; DNA: TGTGCCAGCAGTTTAGGTTGGGGTCAGCCCCAGCATTTT
D: .; length: 14; J: TRBJ1-1; size: once; V: TRBV14; CDR3: CASSLRGGRTEAFF; DNA: TGTGCCAGCAGCCTCCGGGGAGGGAGGACTGAAGCTTTCTTT
D: TRBD1; length: 16; J: TRBJ1-5; size: .; V: TRBV6-1; CDR3: CASSESGTAGNQPQHF; DNA: TGTGCCAGCAGTGAAAGTGGGACAGCGGGGAATCAGCCCCAGCATTTT
D: .; length: 15; J: TRBJ1-2; size: once; V: TRBV2; CDR3: CASSERGVRKYGYTF; DNA: TGTGCCAGCAGTGAAAGGGGGGTCCGAAAATATGGCTACACCTTC
D: TRBD2; length: 15; J: TRBJ2-1; size: .; V: TRBV4-1; CDR3: CASSLLTTSANEQFF; DNA: TGCGCCAGCAGCCTTTTAACCACTAGCGCCAATGAGCAGTTCTTC
D: TRBD1; length: 15; J: TRBJ1-6; size: .; V: TRBV6-5; CDR3: CASSRQGAEGSPLHF; DNA: TGTGCCAGCAGTAGACAGGGGGCTGAGGGTTCACCCCTCCACTTT
D: TRBD1; length: 19; J: TRBJ1-3; size: .; V: TRBV9; CDR3: CASSARDTGAPISGNTIYF; DNA: TGTGCCAGCAGCGCGCGAGACACAGGGGCCCCAATCTCTGGAAACACCATATATTTT